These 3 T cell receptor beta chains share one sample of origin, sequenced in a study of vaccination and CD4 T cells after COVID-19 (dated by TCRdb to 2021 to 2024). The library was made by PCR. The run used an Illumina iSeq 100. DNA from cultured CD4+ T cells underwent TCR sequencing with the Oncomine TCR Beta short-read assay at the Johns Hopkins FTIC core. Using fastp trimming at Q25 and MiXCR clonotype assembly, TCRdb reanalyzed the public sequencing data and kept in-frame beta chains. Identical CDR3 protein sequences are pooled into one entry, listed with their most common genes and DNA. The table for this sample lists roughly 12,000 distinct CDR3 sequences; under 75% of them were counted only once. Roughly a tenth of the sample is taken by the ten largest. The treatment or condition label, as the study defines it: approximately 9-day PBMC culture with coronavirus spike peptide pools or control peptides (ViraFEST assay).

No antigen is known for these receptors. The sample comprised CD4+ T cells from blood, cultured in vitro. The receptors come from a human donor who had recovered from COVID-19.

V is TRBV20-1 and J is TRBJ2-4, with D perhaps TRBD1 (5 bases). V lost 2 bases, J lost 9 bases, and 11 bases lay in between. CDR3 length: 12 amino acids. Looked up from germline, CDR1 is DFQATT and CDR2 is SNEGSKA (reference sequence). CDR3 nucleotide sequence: TGCAGTGCTAGAATATGGGGCGGCATTCAGTACTTC. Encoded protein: CSARIWGGIQYF.

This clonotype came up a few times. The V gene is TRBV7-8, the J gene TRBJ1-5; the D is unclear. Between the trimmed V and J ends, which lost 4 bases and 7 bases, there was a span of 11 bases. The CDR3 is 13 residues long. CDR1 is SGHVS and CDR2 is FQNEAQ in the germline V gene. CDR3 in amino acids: CASSSTLWQPQHF. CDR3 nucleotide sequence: TGTGCCAGCAGCTCGACACTCTGGCAGCCCCAGCATTTT.

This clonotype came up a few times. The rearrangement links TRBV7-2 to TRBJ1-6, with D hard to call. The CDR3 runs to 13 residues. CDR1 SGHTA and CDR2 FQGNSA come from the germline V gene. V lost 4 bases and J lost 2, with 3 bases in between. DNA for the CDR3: TGTGCCAGCAGCTCCACCTATAATTCACCCCTCCACTTT. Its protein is CASSSTYNSPLHF. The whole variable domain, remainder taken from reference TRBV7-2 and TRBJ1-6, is GAGVSQSPSNKVTEKGKDVELRCDPISGHTALYWYRQSLGQGLEFLIYFQGNSAPDKSGLPSDRFSAERTGGSVSTLTIQRTQQEDSAVYLCASSSTYNSPLHFGNGTRLTVT.